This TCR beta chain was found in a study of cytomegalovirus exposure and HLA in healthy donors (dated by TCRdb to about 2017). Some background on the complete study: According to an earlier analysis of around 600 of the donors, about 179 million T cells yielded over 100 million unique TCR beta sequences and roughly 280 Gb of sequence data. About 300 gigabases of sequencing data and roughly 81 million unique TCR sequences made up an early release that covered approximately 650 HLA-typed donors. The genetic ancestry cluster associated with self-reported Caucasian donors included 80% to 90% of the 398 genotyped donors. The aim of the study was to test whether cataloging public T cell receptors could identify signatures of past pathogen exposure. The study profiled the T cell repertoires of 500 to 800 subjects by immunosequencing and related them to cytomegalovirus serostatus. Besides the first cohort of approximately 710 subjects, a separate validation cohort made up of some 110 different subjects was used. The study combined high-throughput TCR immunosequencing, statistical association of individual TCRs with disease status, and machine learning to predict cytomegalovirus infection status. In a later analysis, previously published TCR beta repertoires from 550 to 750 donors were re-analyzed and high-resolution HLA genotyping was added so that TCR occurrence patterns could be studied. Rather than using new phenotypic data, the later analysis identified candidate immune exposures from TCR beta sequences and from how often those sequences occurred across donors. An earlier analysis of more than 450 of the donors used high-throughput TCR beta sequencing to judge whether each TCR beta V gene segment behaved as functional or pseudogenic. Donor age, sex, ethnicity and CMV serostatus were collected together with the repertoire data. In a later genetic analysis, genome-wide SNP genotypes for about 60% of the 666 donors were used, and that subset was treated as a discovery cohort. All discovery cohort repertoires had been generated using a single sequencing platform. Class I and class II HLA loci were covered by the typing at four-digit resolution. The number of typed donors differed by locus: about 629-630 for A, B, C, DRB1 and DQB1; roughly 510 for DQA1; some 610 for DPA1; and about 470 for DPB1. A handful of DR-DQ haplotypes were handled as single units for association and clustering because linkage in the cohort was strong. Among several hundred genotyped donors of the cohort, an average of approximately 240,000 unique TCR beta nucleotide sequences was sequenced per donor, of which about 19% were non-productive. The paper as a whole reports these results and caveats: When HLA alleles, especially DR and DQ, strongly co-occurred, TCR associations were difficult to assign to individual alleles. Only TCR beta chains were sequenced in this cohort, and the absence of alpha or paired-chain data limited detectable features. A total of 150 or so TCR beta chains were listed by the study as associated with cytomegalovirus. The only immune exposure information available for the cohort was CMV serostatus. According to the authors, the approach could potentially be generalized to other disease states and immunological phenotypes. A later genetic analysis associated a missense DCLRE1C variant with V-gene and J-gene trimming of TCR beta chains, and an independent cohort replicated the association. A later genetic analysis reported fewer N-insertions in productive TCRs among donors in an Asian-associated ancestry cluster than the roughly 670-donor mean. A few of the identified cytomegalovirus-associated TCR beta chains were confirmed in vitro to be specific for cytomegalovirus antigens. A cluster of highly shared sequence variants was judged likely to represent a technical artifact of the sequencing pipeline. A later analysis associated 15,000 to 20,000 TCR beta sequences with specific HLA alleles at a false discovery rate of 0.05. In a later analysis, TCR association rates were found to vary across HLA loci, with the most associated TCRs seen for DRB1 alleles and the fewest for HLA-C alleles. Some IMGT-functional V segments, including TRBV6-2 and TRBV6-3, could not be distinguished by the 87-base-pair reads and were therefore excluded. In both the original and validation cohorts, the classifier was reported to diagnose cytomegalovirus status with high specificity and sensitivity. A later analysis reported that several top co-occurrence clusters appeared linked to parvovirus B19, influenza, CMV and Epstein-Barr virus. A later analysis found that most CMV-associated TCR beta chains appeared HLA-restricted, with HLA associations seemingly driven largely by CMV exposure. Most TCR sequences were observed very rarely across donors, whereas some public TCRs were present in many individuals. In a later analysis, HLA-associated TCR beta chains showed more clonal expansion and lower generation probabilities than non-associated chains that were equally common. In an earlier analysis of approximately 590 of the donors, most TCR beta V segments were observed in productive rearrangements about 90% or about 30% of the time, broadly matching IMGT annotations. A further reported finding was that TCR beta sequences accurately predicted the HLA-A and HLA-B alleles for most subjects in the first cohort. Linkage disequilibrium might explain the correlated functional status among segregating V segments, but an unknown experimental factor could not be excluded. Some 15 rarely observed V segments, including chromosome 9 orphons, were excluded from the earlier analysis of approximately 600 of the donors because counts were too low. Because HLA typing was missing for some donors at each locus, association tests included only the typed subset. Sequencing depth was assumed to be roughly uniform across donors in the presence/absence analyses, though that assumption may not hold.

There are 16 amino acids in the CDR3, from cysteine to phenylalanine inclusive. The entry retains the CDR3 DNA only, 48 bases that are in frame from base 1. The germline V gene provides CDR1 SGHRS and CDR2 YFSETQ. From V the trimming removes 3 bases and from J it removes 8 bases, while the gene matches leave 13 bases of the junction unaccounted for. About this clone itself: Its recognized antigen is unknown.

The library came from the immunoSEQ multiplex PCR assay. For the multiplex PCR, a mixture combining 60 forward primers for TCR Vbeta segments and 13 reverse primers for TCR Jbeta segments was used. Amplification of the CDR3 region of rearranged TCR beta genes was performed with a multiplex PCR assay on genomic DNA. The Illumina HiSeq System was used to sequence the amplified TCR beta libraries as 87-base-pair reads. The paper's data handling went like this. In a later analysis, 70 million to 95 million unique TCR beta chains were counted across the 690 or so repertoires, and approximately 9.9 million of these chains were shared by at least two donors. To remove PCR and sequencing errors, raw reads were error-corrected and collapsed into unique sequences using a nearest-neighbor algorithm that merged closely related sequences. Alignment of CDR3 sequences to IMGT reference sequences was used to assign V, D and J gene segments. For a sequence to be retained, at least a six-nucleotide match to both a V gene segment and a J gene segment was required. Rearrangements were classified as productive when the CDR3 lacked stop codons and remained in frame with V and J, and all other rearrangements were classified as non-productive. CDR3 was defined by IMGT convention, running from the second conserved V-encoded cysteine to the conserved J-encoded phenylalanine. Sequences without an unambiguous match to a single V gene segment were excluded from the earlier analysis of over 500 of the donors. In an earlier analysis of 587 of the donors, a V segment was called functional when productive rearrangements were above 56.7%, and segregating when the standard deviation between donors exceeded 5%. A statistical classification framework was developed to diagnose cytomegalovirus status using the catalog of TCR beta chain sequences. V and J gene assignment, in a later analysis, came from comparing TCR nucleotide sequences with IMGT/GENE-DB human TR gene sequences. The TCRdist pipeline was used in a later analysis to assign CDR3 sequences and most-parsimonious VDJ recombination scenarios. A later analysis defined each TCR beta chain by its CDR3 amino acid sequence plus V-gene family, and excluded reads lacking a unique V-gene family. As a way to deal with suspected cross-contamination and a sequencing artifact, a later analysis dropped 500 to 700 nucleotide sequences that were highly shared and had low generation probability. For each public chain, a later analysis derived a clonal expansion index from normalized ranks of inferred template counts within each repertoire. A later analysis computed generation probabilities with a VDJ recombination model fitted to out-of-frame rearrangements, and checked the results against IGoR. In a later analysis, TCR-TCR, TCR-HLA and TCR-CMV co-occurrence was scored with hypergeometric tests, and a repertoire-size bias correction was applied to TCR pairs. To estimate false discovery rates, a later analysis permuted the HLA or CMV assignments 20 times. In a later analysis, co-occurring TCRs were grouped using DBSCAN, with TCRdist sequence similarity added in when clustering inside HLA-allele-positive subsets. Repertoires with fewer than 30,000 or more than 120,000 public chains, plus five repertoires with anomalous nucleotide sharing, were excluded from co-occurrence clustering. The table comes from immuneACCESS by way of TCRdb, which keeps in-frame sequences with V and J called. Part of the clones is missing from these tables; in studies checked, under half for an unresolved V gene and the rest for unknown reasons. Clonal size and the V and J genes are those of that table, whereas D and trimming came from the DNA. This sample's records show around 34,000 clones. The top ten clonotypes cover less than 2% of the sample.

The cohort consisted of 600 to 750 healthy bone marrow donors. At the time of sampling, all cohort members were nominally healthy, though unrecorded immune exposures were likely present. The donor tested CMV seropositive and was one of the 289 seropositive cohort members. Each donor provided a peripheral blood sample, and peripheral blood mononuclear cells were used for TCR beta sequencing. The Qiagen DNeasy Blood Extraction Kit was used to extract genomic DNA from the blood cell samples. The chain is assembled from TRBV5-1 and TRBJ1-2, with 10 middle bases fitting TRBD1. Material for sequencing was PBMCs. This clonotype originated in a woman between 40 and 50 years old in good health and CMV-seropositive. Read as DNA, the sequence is TGCGCCAGCAGCTCCGGGCTGGGACAGGGGAAGAGGGGCTACACCTTC. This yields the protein CASSSGLGQGKRGYTF.